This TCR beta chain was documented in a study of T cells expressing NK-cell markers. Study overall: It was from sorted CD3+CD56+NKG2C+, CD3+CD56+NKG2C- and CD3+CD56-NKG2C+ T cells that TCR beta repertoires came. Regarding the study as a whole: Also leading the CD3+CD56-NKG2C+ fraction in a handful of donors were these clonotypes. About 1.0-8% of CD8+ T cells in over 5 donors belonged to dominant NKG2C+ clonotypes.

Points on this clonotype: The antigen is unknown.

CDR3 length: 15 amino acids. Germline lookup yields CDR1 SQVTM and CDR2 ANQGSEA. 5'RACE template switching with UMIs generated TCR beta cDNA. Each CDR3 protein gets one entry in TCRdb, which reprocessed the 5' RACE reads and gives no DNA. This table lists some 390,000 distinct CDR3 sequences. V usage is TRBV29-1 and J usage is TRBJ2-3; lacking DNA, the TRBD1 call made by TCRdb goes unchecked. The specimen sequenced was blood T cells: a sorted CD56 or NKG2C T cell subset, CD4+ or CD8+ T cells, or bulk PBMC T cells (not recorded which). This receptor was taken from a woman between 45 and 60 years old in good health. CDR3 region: CSVDADRGRTDTQYF.